Detailed here is one T cell receptor (beta chain). The CDR3 is 15 amino acids. This entry belongs to a study of blood T cell repertoires in COVID-19. TCRdb's copy holds only in-frame clones and misses some; the assay was immunoSEQ multiplex PCR. Seen here are 350,000 to 500,000 clones, 70% to 90% observed once, and the top ten hold roughly 1.4%. The chain has TRBV12-2 and TRBJ1-1. TRBV12-2 is tagged as a pseudogene. The specimen was PBMCs or T cells enriched from blood (not recorded which). This clonotype originated in a woman aged 18-29 years who had been exposed to COVID-19. CDR3 DNA sequence: TGTGCAAGTCGGCCTATTGAACAGCGGTACACTGAAGCTTTCTTT. Translating it yields CASRPIEQRYTEAFF.